The entry below describes one TCR beta chain. The antigen remains undetermined. The CDR3 spans 12 residues. Per germline, CDR1 ENHRY and CDR2 SYGVKD. J was trimmed by 10 bases and V by 4 bases; bases with no gene match: 2. Study outcomes and limitations: Tumor Tregs overlapped most with tumor, then blood, naive CD4+ cells. In terms of TCR gene usage, tumor memory CD4+ T cells clustered together with blood and lymph node memory CD4+ cells, as well as with lymph node naive CD4+ cells.

Full-length variable regions came from constant-region reverse primers plus semi-nested Nested Universal Primer A PCR. TCRdb independently ran MiXCR on the 5' RACE reads; one entry per CDR3 protein. The data contain about 9,100 distinct CDR3 sequences, 60% of them singletons. CD4+CD45RO+CD25- cells were isolated as memory CD4+ T cells. Sequenced: tumor-infiltrating memory CD4+ T cells sorted from the breast tumor. Subset meaning: memory CD4+ T cells, CD4+CD45RO+CD25-. The source of this sequence is a female donor with breast cancer. The chain uses TRBV10-3 and TRBJ2-1; 9 bases fit TRBD2. The CDR3 spells CAISAGTSEQFF. In DNA form, the CDR3 reads TGTGCCATCAGTGCCGGGACTAGCGAGCAGTTCTTC.